This T cell receptor (beta chain) was sequenced during a study of OX40 agonist ivuxolimab in advanced cancers. CDR3 length: 14 amino acids. V lost 8 bases to trimming and J lost 3 bases; unmatched junction nucleotides: 6. Germline V lookup: CDR1 MRHNA, CDR2 SNTAGT. Data came from immunoSEQ multiplex PCR; TCRdb stores just in-frame clones and leaves some out. This sample has roughly 80,000 clones, with roughly 84% found just once. The sequence was collected from an adult with an advanced solid tumor such as melanoma, head and neck, liver or kidney cancer. This sample comprised CD4+ or CD8+ T cells sorted from blood, obtained in a trial of the OX40 agonist ivuxolimab. The chain uses TRBV6-4 and TRBJ2-1; 8 bases align to TRBD2. The CDR3 DNA reads TGTGCCAGCTCTCTTACTAGCGGCTACAATGAGCAGTTCTTC. Encoded protein: CASSLTSGYNEQFF.